This TCR beta chain was obtained from a study of prognosis after radiotherapy for stage I lung cancer. Two-round multiplex PCR on genomic DNA was the method by which TCR beta CDR3 was amplified. Primers specific to each TRBV and TRBJ gene drove first-round PCR. TCRdb re-analysed the multiplex PCR reads in MiXCR, keeping a single row per CDR3 protein. The sample lists roughly 30,000 distinct CDR3 sequences; over 45% were seen once. This CDR3 contains 13 residues. Germline V lookup: CDR1 LGHNA, CDR2 YSLEER. Trimming took 0 bases from V and 10 from J, leaving 10 bases between them. The clonotype was recovered from a donor of 50 years or more with non-small cell lung cancer. The sequencing here drew on PBMCs, taken before or after stereotactic body radiation therapy (not recorded which). This chain joins TRBV4-3 and TRBJ2-1; no clear D gene. The CDR3 DNA reads TGCGCCAGCAGCCAAGAGGTGAATCCGGAGCAGTTCTTC. Protein: CASSQEVNPEQFF.